This T cell receptor beta chain was identified during a study of CD8 T cells in ankylosing spondylitis. General observations from the study: For ankylosing spondylitis blood, a TCR beta motif of 7 or 8 highly homologous variants appeared characteristic. Prior work had noted some motif variants in reactive arthritis blood and synovial fluid.

Quantitative 5'-RACE with molecular barcodes generated TCR beta libraries. TCRdb passed the 5' RACE reads through MiXCR, listing each CDR3 protein once. The table lists 700,000 or so distinct CDR3 sequences, around 20% of them singletons. This clonotype has just a few counts. What it binds is not known. The TCR originated in a male donor with ankylosing spondylitis. Sequencing input: blood, either unsorted or a sorted T cell fraction (not recorded which).

The CDR3 is CASTQTDMNTEAFF. The CDR3 DNA reads TGTGCCAGCACCCAGACAGACATGAACACTGAAGCTTTCTTT. J is TRBJ1-1 and V is TRBV6-1, with D possibly matching TRBD1 (5 bases). V lost 7 bases and J 0 bases, leaving 12 bases between the germline ends. Germline V gives CDR1 MNHNS, CDR2 SASEGT. The CDR3 totals 14 residues.